One and the same sample provided the 21 T cell receptor beta chains below, sequenced in a study of blood T cells in healthy people across ages. PCR was performed a second time for about 7 to 12 cycles using a sample-barcoded 5' primer and a J-beta primer mix. TCRdb independently ran MiXCR on the 5' RACE reads; one entry per CDR3 protein. The data show approximately 900,000 distinct CDR3 sequences, approximately 32% seen once. The same sample was also used in a study of T cells of mothers and their children.

The material sequenced was blood. These receptors came from a woman aged 40 to 49 in good health.

This clonotype was seen at least ten times. V usage is TRBV24-1 and J usage is TRBJ2-7, with 7 bases matching TRBD1. The V gene end was trimmed by 9 bases and the J gene end by 0 bases; junction bases not matched to a gene: 4. CDR1 KGHDR and CDR2 SFDVKD come from the germline V gene. This CDR3 is built from 13 residues. CDR3 sequence reads: CATGDSSSYEQYF. CDR3 coding DNA: TGTGCCACCGGGGACAGCTCCTCCTACGAGCAGTACTTC.

The rearrangement links TRBV12-3 or TRBV12-4 to TRBJ2-1; possibly TRBD2 for D (5 bases). The CDR3 has 13 residues. The V end was cut by 7 bases, the J end by 4 bases, with 11 bases between. The CDR3 loop reads CASTVEVYNEQFF. The CDR3 bases are TGTGCCAGCACCGTGGAGGTGTACAATGAGCAGTTCTTC.

The rearrangement joins TRBV20-1 to TRBJ1-1; no clear D. The CDR3 spans 13 residues. Germline-derived CDR1 and CDR2 are DFQATT and SNEGSKA (reference sequence). V lost 6 bases to trimming and J lost 5 bases, with 16 bases between them. CDR3 in DNA: TGCAGTGCCTGGAGCCTTAGAGGAACTGAAGCTTTCTTT. Translation: CSAWSLRGTEAFF.

This clonotype showed up just a few times. CDR3 coding DNA: TGTGCCAGCAGGCGCCTCGGGGCTCTCGCCTACGAGCAGTACTTC. Protein: CASRRLGALAYEQYF. V is TRBV6-6 and J is TRBJ2-7; D is perhaps TRBD1 or TRBD2 (5 bases each). V shed 6 bases and J shed 2 bases, with 17 bases lying between them. CDR1 is MNHNY and CDR2 is SVGAGI in the germline V gene (reference sequence). The CDR3 totals 15 residues.

The chain couples TRBV12-3 or TRBV12-4 to TRBJ2-3; D remains unclear. The CDR3 is made up of 15 amino acids. V shed 1 base and J shed 0 bases, with 8 bases lying between them. CDR3 in amino acids: CASSLVGLSTDTQYF. In nucleotides, the CDR3 is TGTGCCAGCAGTTTAGTGGGCCTTAGCACAGATACGCAGTATTTT.

This clonotype was counted once. CDR3 nucleotides: TGTGCCAGCAGCTTGGCTATTTCAGGGTTCCAAGAGACCCAGTACTTC. Amino acids: CASSLAISGFQETQYF. The chain couples TRBV5-6 to TRBJ2-5; tentatively, D is TRBD1 (5 bases). Trimming pared 0 bases from V and 1 base from J, leaving 13 bases between. The germline V gene encodes CDR1 SGHDT and CDR2 YYEEEE. This CDR3 comprises 16 residues.

On this clonotype: A clone one base away is much larger, so this may be a read error. The chain has TRBV6-1 and TRBJ2-1; D may be TRBD2 (5 bases). This CDR3 region has 14 residues. V was pared by 6 bases and J by 4 bases, with 13 bases between. The germline CDR1 and CDR2 sequences are MNHNS and SASEGT. The CDR3 nucleotides are TGTGCCAGCAGCGGACGGGGTTGGTACAATGAGCAGTTCTTC. This translates into CASSGRGWYNEQFF.

The V gene is TRBV12-3 or TRBV12-4, the J gene TRBJ1-5; D is ambiguous. The length of the CDR3 is 14 residues. Trimming took 6 bases from V and 5 from J, leaving 14 bases between them. CDR3 DNA sequence: TGTGCCAGCAGCACAAGGCGGTGGGATCAGCCCCAGCATTTT. Translating it yields CASSTRRWDQPQHF.

The chain uses TRBV24-1 and TRBJ2-7, with TRBD1 matching over 7 bases. Germline V CDR1 and CDR2: KGHDR, SFDVKD. CDR3 length: 13 residues. J was trimmed by 3 bases and V by 4 bases; bases with no gene match: 2. The CDR3 sequence: CATSDWDSYEQYF. Written as DNA, the CDR3 is TGTGCCACCAGTGACTGGGACAGCTACGAGCAGTACTTC.

The chain has TRBV20-1 and TRBJ1-5; D unclear. The V gene's germline CDR1 is DFQATT and CDR2 SNEGSKA (reference sequence). Trimming removed 0 bases at V and 1 base at J, with 7 bases between. The CDR3 extends over 14 amino acids. In nucleotides, the CDR3 is TGCAGTGCTAGAGAGGGCAGCAGCAATCAGCCCCAGCATTTT. Its protein product is CSAREGSSNQPQHF.

This clonotype was recorded once. The chain couples TRBV6-6 to TRBJ2-7, with D perhaps being TRBD1 or TRBD2 (5 bases each). V shed 6 bases and J shed 1 base, with 22 bases lying between them. Germline V gene sequence: CDR1 MNHNY, CDR2 SVGAGI (reference sequence). The CDR3 covers 17 residues. CDR3 residues: CASSRGRGPRASYEQYF. The CDR3 region has the DNA TGTGCCAGCAGCCGAGGACGGGGACCTAGGGCGTCCTACGAGCAGTACTTC.

Only a few counts were recorded for this clonotype. The chain carries TRBV6-2 or TRBV6-3 and TRBJ2-3; 15 bases map to TRBD2. Germline values: CDR1 MNHEY, CDR2 SVGEGT. The CDR3 sequence is 16 residues long. V dropped 2 bases and J dropped 6; count of bases not matched to a gene: 3. The CDR3 nucleotides read TGTGCCAGCAGTTACGCCGGACTAGCGGGAGGGGATACGCAGTATTTT. Translating it yields CASSYAGLAGGDTQYF.

The sample holds a few counts of this clonotype. The V gene is TRBV3-1, the J gene TRBJ1-2, with a weak D call TRBD1 (6 bases). CDR1 LGHDT and CDR2 YNNKEL come from the germline V gene (reference sequence). CDR3 size: 15 residues. The V gene lost 2 bases and the J gene lost 4 bases, with 14 bases spanning the gap. CDR3 in amino acids: CASSQLPGEGYGYTF. CDR3 sequence (DNA): TGTGCCAGCAGCCAATTACCAGGGGAAGGCTATGGCTACACCTTC. The full variable domain, with the rest looked up from reference TRBV3-1 and TRBJ1-2, is DTAVSQTPKYLVTQMGNDKSIKCEQNLGHDTMYWYKQDSKKFLKIMFSYNNKELIINETVPNRFSPKSPDKAHLNLHINSLELGDSAVYFCASSQLPGEGYGYTFGSGTRLTVV.

In its sample, this clonotype was seen a few times. The gene calls are TRBV6-1 and TRBJ1-4; the match to TRBD1 covers 7 bases. The CDR3 contains 18 residues. Germline trimming cut 7 bases from V and 11 bases from J; bases unmatched to any gene: 25. CDR1 MNHNS and CDR2 SASEGT come from the germline V gene. CDR3 coding DNA: TGTGCCAGCACCCCGGGGCGGGACAGCCCAGGCGAGGTCGGGAAACTGTTTTTT. It yields the protein CASTPGRDSPGEVGKLFF.

This clonotype was seen many times. This sequence joins TRBV28 and TRBJ2-7, with D possibly TRBD2 on 6 matching bases. Between the trimmed V and J ends, which lost 8 bases and 5 bases, there was a span of 16 bases. Germline V lookup: CDR1 MDHEN, CDR2 SYDVKM. CDR3 length: 13 amino acids. CDR3 coding DNA: TGTGCCAGCCTACGGGACTCCGTTAACGAGCAGTACTTC. It translates to CASLRDSVNEQYF.

This clonotype was seen more than once but under ten times. The chain employs TRBV24-1 and TRBJ1-2; 8 bases align to TRBD1. Germline V CDR1 and CDR2: KGHDR, SFDVKD. V was pared by 3 bases and J by 8 bases, with 10 bases of the junction left unmatched. The CDR3 covers 15 residues. The CDR3 region is CATSDPGRGLVGYTF. Here the CDR3 DNA reads TGTGCCACCAGTGATCCGGGCAGGGGGCTTGTGGGCTACACCTTC.

As for this clonotype: At one boundary the junction diverges from the germline segment, which might be a read error. The chain combines TRBV7-6 with TRBJ2-6; D ambiguous. Germline CDR1 SGHVS, CDR2 FNYEAQ. The length of the CDR3 is 16 residues. CDR3 bases: TGTGCCAGCAGCCCGACGCGCCTCTCTGGGGTCAACGTCCTGACTTTC. It codes for CASSPTRLSGVNVLTF.

This clonotype was found many times. The chain uses TRBV25-1 and TRBJ1-1, with 8 bases identical to TRBD1. CDR3 size: 13 residues. The ends lost 10 bases at V and 4 bases at J; junction bases unmatched: 8. Germline V gene data show CDR1 as MGHDK and CDR2 as SYGVNS. CDR3 bases: TGTGCCACGAGGGCAGGGGGCTTCACTGAAGCTTTCTTT. Translating gives CATRAGGFTEAFF.

This clonotype was detected a few times. This chain connects TRBV20-1 to TRBJ1-2; possibly TRBD1 for D (5 bases). The CDR3 runs to 12 residues. The germline CDR1 and CDR2 sequences are DFQATT and SNEGSKA (reference sequence). V lost 2 bases, J lost 10 bases, and 14 bases lay in between. CDR3 in DNA: TGCAGTGCTAGAAGGCAGGGAGGACCCTACACCTTC. Its translation: CSARRQGGPYTF.

A few counts support this clonotype. V is TRBV20-1 and J is TRBJ1-2, with 9 bases identical to TRBD1. The germline CDR1 and CDR2 sequences are DFQATT and SNEGSKA (reference sequence). CDR3 length: 12 amino acids. The CDR3 DNA reads as TGCAAAAGAGACAGGGGGACCGGTGGCTACACCTTC. It encodes CKRDRGTGGYTF.

This clonotype was counted ten times or more. The chain uses TRBV5-4 and TRBJ2-1; 10 bases map to TRBD2. V gave up 4 bases and J gave up 2 bases; unmatched junction bases: 9. The CDR3 is made up of 17 amino acids. Germline CDR1 reads SGHNT; CDR2 reads YYREEE (reference sequence). In nucleotides, the CDR3 is TGTGCCAGCAGCCCTCGGAGCGGGGGGGACCCCTACAATGAGCAGTTCTTC. Translated: CASSPRSGGDPYNEQFF.